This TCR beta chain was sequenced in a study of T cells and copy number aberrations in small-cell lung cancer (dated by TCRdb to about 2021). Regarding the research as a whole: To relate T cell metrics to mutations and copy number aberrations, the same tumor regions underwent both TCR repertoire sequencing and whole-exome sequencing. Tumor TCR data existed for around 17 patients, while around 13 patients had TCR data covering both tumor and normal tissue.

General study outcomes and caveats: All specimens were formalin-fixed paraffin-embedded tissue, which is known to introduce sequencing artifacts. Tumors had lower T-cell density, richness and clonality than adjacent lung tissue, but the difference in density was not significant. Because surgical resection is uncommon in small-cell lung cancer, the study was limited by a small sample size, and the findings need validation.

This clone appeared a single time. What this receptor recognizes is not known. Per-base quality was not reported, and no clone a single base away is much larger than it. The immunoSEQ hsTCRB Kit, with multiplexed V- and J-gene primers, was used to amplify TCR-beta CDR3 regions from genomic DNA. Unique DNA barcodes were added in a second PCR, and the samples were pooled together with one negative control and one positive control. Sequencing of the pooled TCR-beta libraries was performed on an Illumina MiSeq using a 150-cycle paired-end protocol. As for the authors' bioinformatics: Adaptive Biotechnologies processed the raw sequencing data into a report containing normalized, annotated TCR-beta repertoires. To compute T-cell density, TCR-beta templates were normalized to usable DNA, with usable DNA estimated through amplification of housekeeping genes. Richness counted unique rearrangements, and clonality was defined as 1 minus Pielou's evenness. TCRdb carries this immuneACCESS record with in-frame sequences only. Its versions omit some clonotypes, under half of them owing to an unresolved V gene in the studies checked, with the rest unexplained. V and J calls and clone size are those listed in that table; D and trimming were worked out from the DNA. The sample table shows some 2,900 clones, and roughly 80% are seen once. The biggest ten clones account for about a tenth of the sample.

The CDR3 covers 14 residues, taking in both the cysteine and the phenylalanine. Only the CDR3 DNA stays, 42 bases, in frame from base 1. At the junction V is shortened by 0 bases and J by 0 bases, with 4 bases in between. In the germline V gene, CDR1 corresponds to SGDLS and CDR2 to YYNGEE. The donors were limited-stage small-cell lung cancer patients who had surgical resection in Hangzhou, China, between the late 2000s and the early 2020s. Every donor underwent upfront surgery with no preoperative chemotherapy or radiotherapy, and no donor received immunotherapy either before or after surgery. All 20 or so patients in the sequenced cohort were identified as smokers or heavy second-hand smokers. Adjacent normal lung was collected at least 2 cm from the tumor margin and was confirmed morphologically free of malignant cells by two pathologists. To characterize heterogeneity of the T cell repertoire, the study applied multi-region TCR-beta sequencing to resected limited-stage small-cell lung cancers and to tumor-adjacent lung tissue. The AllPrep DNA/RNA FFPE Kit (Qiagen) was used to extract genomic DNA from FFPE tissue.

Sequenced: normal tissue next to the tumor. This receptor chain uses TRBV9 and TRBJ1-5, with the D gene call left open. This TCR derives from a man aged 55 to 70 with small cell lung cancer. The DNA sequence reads TGTGCCAGCAGCGTAGAGGCTAGCAATCAGCCCCAGCATTTT. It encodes CASSVEASNQPQHF.